This T cell receptor beta chain was obtained from a study of cytomegalovirus exposure and HLA in healthy donors. The CDR3 totals 12 residues. Looked up from germline, CDR1 is MNHEY and CDR2 is SVGAGI. V lost 5 bases to trimming and J lost 10 bases; unmatched junction nucleotides: 6. Use of 60 Vbeta and 13 Jbeta primers characterized the PCR. Using immunoSEQ multiplex PCR, the repertoire was profiled, and TCRdb retains in-frame clones only, with some absent. The repertoire has about 190,000 clones, 75% to 85% of them found once; the top ten carry about 0.8%. The rearrangement uses TRBV6-5 and TRBJ1-1; the match to TRBD1 covers 8 bases. The sample taken for sequencing was PBMCs. The source of this sequence is a woman between 18 and 30 years old in good health and CMV-seronegative. Here the CDR3 reads CASSLDRETAFF. In DNA, the CDR3 is TGTGCCAGCAGTCTGGACAGGGAAACAGCTTTCTTT.